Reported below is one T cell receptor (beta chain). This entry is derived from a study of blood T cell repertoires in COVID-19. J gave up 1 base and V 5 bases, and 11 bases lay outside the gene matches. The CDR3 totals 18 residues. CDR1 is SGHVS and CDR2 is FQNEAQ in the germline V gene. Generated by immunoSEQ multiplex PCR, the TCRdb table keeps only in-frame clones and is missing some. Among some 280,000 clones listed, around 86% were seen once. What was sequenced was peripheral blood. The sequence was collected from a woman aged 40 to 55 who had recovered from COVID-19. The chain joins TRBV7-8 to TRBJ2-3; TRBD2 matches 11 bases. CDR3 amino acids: CASSRGGTSGSRTDTQYF. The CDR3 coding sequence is TGTGCCAGCAGCAGAGGGGGGACTAGCGGCAGCCGCACAGATACGCAGTATTTT.